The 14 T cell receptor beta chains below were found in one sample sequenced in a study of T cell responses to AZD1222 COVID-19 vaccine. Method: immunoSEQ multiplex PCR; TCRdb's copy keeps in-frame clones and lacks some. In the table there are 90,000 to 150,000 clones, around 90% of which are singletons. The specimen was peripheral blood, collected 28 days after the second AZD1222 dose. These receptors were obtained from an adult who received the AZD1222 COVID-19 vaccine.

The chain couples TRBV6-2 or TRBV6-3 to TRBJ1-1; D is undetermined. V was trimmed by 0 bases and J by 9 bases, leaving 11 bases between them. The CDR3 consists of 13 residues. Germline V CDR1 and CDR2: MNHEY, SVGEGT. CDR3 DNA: TGTGCCAGCAGTTACTCGGGAGTACCTAAAGCTTTCTTT. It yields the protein CASSYSGVPKAFF.

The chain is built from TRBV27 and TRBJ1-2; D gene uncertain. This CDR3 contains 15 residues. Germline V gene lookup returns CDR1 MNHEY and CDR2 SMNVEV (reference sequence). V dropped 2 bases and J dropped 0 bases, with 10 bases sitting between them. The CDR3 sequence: CASSLTREANYGYTF. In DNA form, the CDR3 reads TGTGCCAGCAGTTTAACCAGAGAAGCTAACTATGGCTACACCTTC.

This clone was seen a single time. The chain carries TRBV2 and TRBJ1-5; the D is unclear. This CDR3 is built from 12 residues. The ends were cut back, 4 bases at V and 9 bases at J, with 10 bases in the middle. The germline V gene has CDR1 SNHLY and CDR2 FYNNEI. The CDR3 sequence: CASSVGDRPQHF. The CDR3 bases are TGTGCCAGCAGTGTAGGCGATCGGCCCCAGCATTTT.

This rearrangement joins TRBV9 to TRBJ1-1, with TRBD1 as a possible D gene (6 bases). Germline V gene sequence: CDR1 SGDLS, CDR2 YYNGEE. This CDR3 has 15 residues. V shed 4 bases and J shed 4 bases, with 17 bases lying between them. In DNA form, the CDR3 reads TGTGCCAGCAGCTCCCGGGGGGGCTGGGGCACTGAAGCTTTCTTT. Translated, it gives CASSSRGGWGTEAFF.

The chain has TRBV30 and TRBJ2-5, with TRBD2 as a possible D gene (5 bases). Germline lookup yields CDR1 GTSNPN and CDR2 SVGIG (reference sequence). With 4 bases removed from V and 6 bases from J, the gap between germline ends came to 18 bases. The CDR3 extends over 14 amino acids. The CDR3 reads CAWTLSRTVQTQYF. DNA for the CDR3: TGTGCCTGGACGCTGTCTCGGACTGTCCAGACCCAGTACTTC.

CDR3 amino acids: CASRGQGGNEKLFF. The CDR3 DNA follows: TGTGCCAGTAGGGGCCAGGGAGGTAATGAAAAACTGTTTTTT. The chain joins TRBV19 to TRBJ1-4, with D perhaps TRBD1 (5 bases). The CDR3 extends over 14 amino acids. Trimming took 6 bases from V and 4 from J, leaving 12 bases between them. Per germline, CDR1 LNHDA and CDR2 SQIVND (reference sequence).

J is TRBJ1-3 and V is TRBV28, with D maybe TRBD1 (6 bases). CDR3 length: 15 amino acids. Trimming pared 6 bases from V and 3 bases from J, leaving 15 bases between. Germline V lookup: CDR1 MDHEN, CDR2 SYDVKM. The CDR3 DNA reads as TGTGCCAGCAGATCCCCGGGGGCGAGTGGAAACACCATATATTTT. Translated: CASRSPGASGNTIYF.

The CDR3 region is CASSRRAARLNEKLFF. The DNA for the CDR3 is TGCGCCAGCAGCCGAAGGGCGGCTAGGTTGAATGAAAAACTGTTTTTT. The rearrangement joins TRBV4-3 to TRBJ1-4; D remains ambiguous. Trimming took 4 bases from V and 5 from J, leaving 17 bases between them. This CDR3 spans 16 amino acids. CDR1 and CDR2 (germline): LGHNA, YSLEER.

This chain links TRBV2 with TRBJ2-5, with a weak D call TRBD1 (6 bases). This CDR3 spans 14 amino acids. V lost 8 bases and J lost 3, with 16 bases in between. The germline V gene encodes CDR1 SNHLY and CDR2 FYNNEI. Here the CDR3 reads CASREWGLKETQYF. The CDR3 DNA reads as TGTGCCAGCCGCGAGTGGGGGCTAAAAGAGACCCAGTACTTC.

CDR3 sequence (DNA): TGTGCCAGCAGCCCTCGACAGGGGTCTCAGCCCCAGCATTTT. Protein product: CASSPRQGSQPQHF. The gene calls are TRBV4-2 and TRBJ1-5, with 8 positions matching TRBD1. Germline CDR1 reads LGHNA; CDR2 reads YNFKEQ. V gave up 4 bases and J gave up 6 bases; unmatched junction bases: 5. The CDR3 loop spans 14 amino acids.

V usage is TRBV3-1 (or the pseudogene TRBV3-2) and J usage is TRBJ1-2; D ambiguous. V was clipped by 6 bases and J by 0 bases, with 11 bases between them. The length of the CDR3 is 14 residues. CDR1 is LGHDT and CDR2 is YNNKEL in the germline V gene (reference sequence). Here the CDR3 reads CASSAAGTNYGYTF. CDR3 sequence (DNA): TGTGCCAGCAGTGCAGCAGGCACTAACTATGGCTACACCTTC.

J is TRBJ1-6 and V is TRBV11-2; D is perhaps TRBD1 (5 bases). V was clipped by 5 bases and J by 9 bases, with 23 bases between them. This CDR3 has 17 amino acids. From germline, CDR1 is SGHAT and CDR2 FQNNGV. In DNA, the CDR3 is TGTGCCAGCAGCATTATGGGGGAATTCGGTATAGGTTCACCCCTCCACTTT. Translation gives CASSIMGEFGIGSPLHF.

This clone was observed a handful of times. The CDR3 spells CASSQPRTSGGVDTQYF. CDR3 nucleotide sequence: TGTGCCAGCAGCCAACCGCGGACTAGCGGGGGGGTGGATACGCAGTATTTT. V gene TRBV14 combines with J gene TRBJ2-3, with 15 nucleotides matching TRBD2. This CDR3 region has 17 residues. Germline values: CDR1 SGHDN, CDR2 FVKESK. With 2 bases clipped from V and 6 bases from J, the junction kept 6 bases outside the gene matches.

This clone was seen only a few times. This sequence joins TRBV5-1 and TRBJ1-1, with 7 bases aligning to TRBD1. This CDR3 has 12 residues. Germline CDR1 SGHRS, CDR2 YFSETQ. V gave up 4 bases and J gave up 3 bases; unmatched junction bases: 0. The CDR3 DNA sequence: TGCGCCAGCAGCACAGGGGACACTGAAGCTTTCTTT. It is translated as CASSTGDTEAFF.